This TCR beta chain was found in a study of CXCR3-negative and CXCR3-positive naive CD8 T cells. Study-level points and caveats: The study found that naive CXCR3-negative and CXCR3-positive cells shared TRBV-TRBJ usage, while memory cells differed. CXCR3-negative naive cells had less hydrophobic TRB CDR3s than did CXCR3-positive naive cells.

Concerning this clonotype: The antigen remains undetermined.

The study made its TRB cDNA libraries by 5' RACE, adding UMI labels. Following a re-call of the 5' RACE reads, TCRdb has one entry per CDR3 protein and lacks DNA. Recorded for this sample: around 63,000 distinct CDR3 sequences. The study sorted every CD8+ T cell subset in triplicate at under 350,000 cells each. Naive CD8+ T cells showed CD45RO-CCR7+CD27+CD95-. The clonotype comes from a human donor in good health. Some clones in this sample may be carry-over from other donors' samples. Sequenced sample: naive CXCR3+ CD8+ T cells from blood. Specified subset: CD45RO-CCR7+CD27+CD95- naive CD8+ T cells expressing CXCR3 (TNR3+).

The CDR3 spells CASSLTGDPTDTQYF. This rearrangement joins TRBV28 to TRBJ2-3; TCRdb indicates TRBD1, and absent DNA this call remains unverified. The germline V gene encodes CDR1 MDHEN and CDR2 SYDVKM. CDR3 size: 15 residues.